These 18 T cell receptor beta chains share one sample of origin, sequenced in a study of T cells in Graves' hyperthyroidism and ophthalmopathy (dated by TCRdb to between 2017 and 2020). The method was multiplex PCR. Sequencing was performed on an Illumina HiSeq 2000. Amplification of TCR beta CDR3 regions was carried out from RNA transcripts. The first round of RT-PCR for the TCR CDR3 was performed with the HTBI primer set and the Qiagen OneStep RT-PCR kit. The public sequencing data were trimmed at Q25 with fastp and processed into clonotypes with MiXCR by TCRdb, which kept only in-frame beta chains. Entries that share a CDR3 protein sequence are merged under the most common genes and DNA. This sample gives around 300,000 distinct CDR3 sequences in total; nearly 15% of them show up just once. Clones ranked in the top ten supply around 30% of the sample. The sample consisted of blood. The receptors were gathered from a woman aged 45 to 65 with Graves' hyperthyroidism that later progressed to Graves' ophthalmopathy.

This clonotype was counted at least ten times. This chain connects TRBV29-1 to TRBJ2-5, with D perhaps matching TRBD1 or TRBD2 (5 bases each). From germline, CDR1 is SQVTM and CDR2 ANQGSEA. The CDR3 consists of 14 residues. V gave up 8 bases and J gave up 3 bases, with 19 bases separating them. The CDR3 reads CSSGPGGTEETQYF. DNA for the CDR3: TGCAGCTCCGGACCGGGTGGGACCGAAGAGACCCAGTACTTC.

This clonotype came up many times. This chain uses TRBV28 with TRBJ2-1, with 7 bases aligning to TRBD2. The CDR3 runs to 15 residues. Germline V gives CDR1 MDHEN, CDR2 SYDVKM. Trimming at V came to 2 bases and at J to 1 base, leaving 2 bases not matched to a gene. The CDR3 spells CASSLGGRSYNEQFF. The CDR3 bases are TGTGCCAGCAGTTTAGGCGGGAGATCCTACAATGAGCAGTTCTTC.

Ten or more counts support this clonotype. V is TRBV12-3 or TRBV12-4 and J is TRBJ2-1; D gene uncertain. Trimming removed 4 bases from V and 12 bases from J, with 10 bases in between. There are 11 residues in the CDR3. The CDR3 sequence: CASSWSFRQFF. CDR3 in DNA: TGTGCCAGCAGTTGGAGCTTTCGGCAGTTCTTC.

Of note for this clonotype: A much more abundant neighbour one base away suggests this may be a read error. The rearrangement uses TRBV27 and TRBJ2-1; a weak D match, TRBD2 (7 bases). The CDR3 is made up of 14 amino acids. Per germline, CDR1 MNHEY and CDR2 SMNVEV (reference sequence). Here the CDR3 reads CVNYFRGGRNEQFF. The CDR3 nucleotides read TGTGTCAACTACTTTCGCGGGGGCCGCAATGAGCAGTTCTTC.

This chain joins TRBV2 and TRBJ1-2; 8 bases align to TRBD1. Trimming took 6 bases from V and 8 from J; bases not matched to a gene: 8. The length of the CDR3 is 13 residues. From germline, CDR1 is SNHLY and CDR2 FYNNEI. The CDR3 DNA reads as TGTGCCAGCAGCCGGACAGGGCAGGGAGGCTACACCTTC. Amino acid sequence: CASSRTGQGGYTF.

The V call is TRBV3-1, the J call TRBJ1-1; tentatively, D is TRBD1 (5 bases). The germline V gene encodes CDR1 LGHDT and CDR2 YNNKEL (reference sequence). Trimming left V 4 bases short and J 3 bases short, with 12 bases between. This CDR3 is 14 amino acids long. The CDR3 loop reads CASSPRDRHTEAFF. The CDR3 coding sequence is TGTGCCAGCAGCCCCCGGGACCGTCACACTGAAGCTTTCTTT. Full variable domain (missing parts from reference TRBV3-1 and TRBJ1-1): DTAVSQTPKYLVTQMGNDKSIKCEQNLGHDTMYWYKQDSKKFLKIMFSYNNKELIINETVPNRFSPKSPDKAHLNLHINSLELGDSAVYFCASSPRDRHTEAFFGQGTRLTVV.

This clonotype was counted ten times or more. The rearrangement joins TRBV24-1 to TRBJ2-5; D gene unclear. The CDR3 covers 13 residues. The V and J ends lost 3 bases and 3 bases respectively, with 7 bases between them. The germline CDR1 and CDR2 sequences are KGHDR and SFDVKD. CDR3 protein: CATSDQWEETQYF. CDR3 nucleotides: TGTGCCACCAGTGATCAATGGGAAGAGACCCAGTACTTC.

This clonotype was counted at least ten times. This chain joins TRBV7-9 and TRBJ1-2; TRBD1 might be the D (6 bases). Trimming removed 5 bases from V and 7 bases from J, with 14 bases in between. From germline, CDR1 is SEHNR and CDR2 FQNEAQ (reference sequence). The CDR3 consists of 13 residues. CDR3 in amino acids: CASSEYREAGYTF. DNA for the CDR3: TGTGCCAGCAGCGAATACAGGGAGGCTGGCTACACCTTC.

There are many counts of this clonotype. The chain carries TRBV7-3 and TRBJ2-2; 8 bases fit TRBD1. This CDR3 is 15 amino acids long. Trimming cost V 4 bases and J 4 bases; bases outside gene matches: 5. CDR1 SGHTA and CDR2 FQGTGA come from the germline V gene. This CDR3 reads CASSSDRVSTGELFF. The CDR3 DNA reads TGTGCCAGCAGCTCGGACAGGGTCAGCACCGGGGAGCTGTTTTTT. The entire variable domain, with the rest obtained from reference TRBV7-3 and TRBJ2-2, is as follows: GAGVSQTPSNKVTEKGKYVELRCDPISGHTALYWYRQSLGQGPEFLIYFQGTGAADDSGLPNDRFFAVRPEGSVSTLKIQRTERGDSAVYLCASSSDRVSTGELFFGEGSRLTVL.

Ten or more counts support this clonotype. The chain couples TRBV7-2 to TRBJ2-5; D not certain. This CDR3 comprises 16 residues. CDR1 is SGHTA, CDR2 FQGNSA, per germline. The germline V and J ends were trimmed by 5 bases and 2 bases, with 18 bases remaining between them. CDR3 in amino acids: CASSQQRRRRQETQYF. DNA for the CDR3: TGTGCCAGCAGCCAACAACGACGGAGACGGCAAGAGACCCAGTACTTC.

The sample holds many counts of this clonotype. This sequence joins TRBV6-1 and TRBJ2-3, with a weak D call TRBD2 (5 bases). V was shortened by 4 bases and J by 0 bases, with 8 bases between the two germline ends. Germline V gene sequence: CDR1 MNHNS, CDR2 SASEGT. The CDR3 sequence is 14 residues long. Here the CDR3 reads CASSGRGSTDTQYF. CDR3 in DNA: TGTGCCAGCAGTGGTCGCGGGAGCACAGATACGCAGTATTTT.

This clonotype occurred many times. The chain joins TRBV7-9 to TRBJ1-2, with unresolved D. CDR1 and CDR2 (germline): SEHNR, FQNEAQ (reference sequence). This CDR3 is built from 12 residues. V shed 4 bases and J shed 1 base, with 4 bases lying between them. The CDR3 DNA follows: TGTGCCAGCAGCTCAAATAACTATGGCTACACCTTC. It codes for CASSSNNYGYTF.

This clonotype showed up many times. V usage is TRBV7-9 and J usage is TRBJ2-4, with TRBD1 matching over 10 bases. CDR3 size: 14 residues. With V trimmed by 5 bases and J by 8 bases, 6 bases remained unmatched. Looked up from germline, CDR1 is SEHNR and CDR2 is FQNEAQ (reference sequence). The CDR3 spells CASSPGQGWDIQYF. The CDR3 DNA sequence: TGTGCCAGCAGCCCGGGACAGGGGTGGGACATTCAGTACTTC.

This clonotype was observed a handful of times. A much larger clone lies one base from this, so it may be a read error. Without the conserved terminal phenylalanine or tryptophan, this CDR3 likely stems from a read error. The rearrangement uses TRBV2 and TRBJ2-2, with D possibly TRBD2 on 6 matching bases. Germline values: CDR1 SNHLY, CDR2 FYNNEI. The CDR3 has 11 amino acids. Between the trimmed V and J ends, which lost 10 bases and 7 bases, there was a span of 10 bases. Here the CDR3 reads CATGGIGELFL. CDR3 DNA: TGTGCCACTGGGGGGATCGGGGAGCTGTTTCTT.

This clonotype was seen repeatedly, ten times or more. The CDR3 DNA reads as TGTGCCAGTTTCGGGGGGGAGATCAACGAGCAGTACTTC. Translating it yields CASFGGEINEQYF. The chain has TRBV28 and TRBJ2-7; 8 bases are shared with TRBD2. The ends lost 9 bases at V and 5 bases at J; junction bases unmatched: 9. The CDR3 has 13 residues. Per the germline V gene, CDR1 is MDHEN and CDR2 is SYDVKM.

As concerns this clonotype: Given a much more abundant clone one base away, this may be a read error. This chain links TRBV12-3 or TRBV12-4 with TRBJ2-1; either TRBD1 or TRBD2 may supply D (5 bases each). The CDR3 contains 16 residues. The CDR3 nucleotides are TGTGTCAGCAGTTGGGGCTACCGGACTCTTGGGAATGAGCAGTTCTTC. It translates to CVSSWGYRTLGNEQFF.

This clonotype was detected many times. CDR3 residues: CSAKGTDGYEQYF. In nucleotides, the CDR3 is TGCAGTGCTAAAGGGACGGACGGCTACGAGCAGTACTTC. The rearrangement uses TRBV20-1 and TRBJ2-7; perhaps D is TRBD1 or TRBD2 (5 bases each). Trimming cost V 4 bases and J 3 bases, with 13 bases left between them. The CDR3 extends over 13 amino acids. Germline V gene sequence: CDR1 DFQATT, CDR2 SNEGSKA (reference sequence).

The chain is built from TRBV6-2 or TRBV6-3 and TRBJ2-3; 11 bases are shared with TRBD2. The CDR3 is made up of 17 amino acids. Per germline, CDR1 MNHEY and CDR2 SVGEGT. V lost 1 base, J lost 4 bases, and 7 bases stayed unmatched. In nucleotides, the CDR3 is TGTGCCAGCAGTTACTTCAAACTAGCGGGAGTGCCAGATACGCAGTATTTT. This gives the protein CASSYFKLAGVPDTQYF.